This T cell receptor beta chain was identified in a study of blood T cell repertoires in COVID-19. About the research overall: T cells, B-cell-depleted T cells, or PBMCs supplied cDNA or gDNA.

Trimming stripped 2 bases from V and 1 base from J, with 11 bases between. The CDR3 loop spans 15 amino acids. CDR1 is MDHEN, CDR2 SYDVKM, per germline. Using immunoSEQ multiplex PCR, the repertoire was profiled, and TCRdb retains in-frame clones only, with some absent. The sample consists of roughly 230,000 clones, approximately 84% of them appearing once. The chain couples TRBV28 to TRBJ1-1, with D possibly matching TRBD1 (5 bases). The sequence derives from a woman in her fifties or sixties who had been exposed to COVID-19. Input material: PBMCs or T cells enriched from blood (not recorded which). DNA of the CDR3: TGTGCCAGCAGTTTAGTTATCGGGGGGAACACTGAAGCTTTCTTT. Translating it yields CASSLVIGGNTEAFF.